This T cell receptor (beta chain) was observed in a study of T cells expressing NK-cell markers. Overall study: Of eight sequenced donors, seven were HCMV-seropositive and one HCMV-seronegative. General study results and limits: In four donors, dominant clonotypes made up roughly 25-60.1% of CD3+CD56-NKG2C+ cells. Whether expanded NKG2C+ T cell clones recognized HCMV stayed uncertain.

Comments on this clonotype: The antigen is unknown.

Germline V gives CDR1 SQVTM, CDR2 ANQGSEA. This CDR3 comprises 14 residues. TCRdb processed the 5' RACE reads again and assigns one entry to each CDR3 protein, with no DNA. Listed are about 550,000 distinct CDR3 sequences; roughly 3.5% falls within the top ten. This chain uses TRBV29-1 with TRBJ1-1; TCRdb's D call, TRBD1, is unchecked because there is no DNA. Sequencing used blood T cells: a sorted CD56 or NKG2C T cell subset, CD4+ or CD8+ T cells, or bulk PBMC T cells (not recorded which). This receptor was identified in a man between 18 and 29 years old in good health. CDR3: CSVEDWGAITEAFF. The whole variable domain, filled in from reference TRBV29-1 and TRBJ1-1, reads SAVISQKPSRDICQRGTSLTIQCQVDSQVTMMFWYRQQPGQSLTLIATANQGSEATYESGFVIDKFPISRPNLTFSTLTVSNMSPEDSSIYLCSVEDWGAITEAFFGQGTRLTVV.